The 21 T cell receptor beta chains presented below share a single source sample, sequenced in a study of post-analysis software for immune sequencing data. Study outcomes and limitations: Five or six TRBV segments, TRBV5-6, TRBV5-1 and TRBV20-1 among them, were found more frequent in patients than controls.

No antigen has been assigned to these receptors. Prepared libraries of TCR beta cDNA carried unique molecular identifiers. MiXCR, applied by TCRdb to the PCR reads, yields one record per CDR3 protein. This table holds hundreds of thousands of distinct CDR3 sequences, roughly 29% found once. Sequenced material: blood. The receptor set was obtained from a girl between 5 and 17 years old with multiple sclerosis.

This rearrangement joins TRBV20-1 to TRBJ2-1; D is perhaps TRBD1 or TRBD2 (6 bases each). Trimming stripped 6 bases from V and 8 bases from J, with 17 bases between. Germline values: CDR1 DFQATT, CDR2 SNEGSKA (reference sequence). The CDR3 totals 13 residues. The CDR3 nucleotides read TGCAGTGCGGAGTCGGGGGCGATGGATGAGCAGTTCTTC. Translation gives CSAESGAMDEQFF.

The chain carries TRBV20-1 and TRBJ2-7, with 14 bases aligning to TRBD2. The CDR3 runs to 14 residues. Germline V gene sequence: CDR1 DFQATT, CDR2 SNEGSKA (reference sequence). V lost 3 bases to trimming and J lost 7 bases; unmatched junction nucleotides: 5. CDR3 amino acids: CSARGLAGAREQYF. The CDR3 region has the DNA TGCAGTGCTAGGGGACTAGCGGGAGCGCGGGAGCAGTACTTC.

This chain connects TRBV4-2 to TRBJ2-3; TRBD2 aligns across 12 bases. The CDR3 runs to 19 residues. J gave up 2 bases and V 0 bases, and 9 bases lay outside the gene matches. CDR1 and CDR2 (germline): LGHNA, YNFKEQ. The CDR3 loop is CASSQDSWGLAGLTDTQYF. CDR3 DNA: TGTGCCAGCAGCCAAGATAGTTGGGGACTAGCGGGTCTCACAGATACGCAGTATTTT.

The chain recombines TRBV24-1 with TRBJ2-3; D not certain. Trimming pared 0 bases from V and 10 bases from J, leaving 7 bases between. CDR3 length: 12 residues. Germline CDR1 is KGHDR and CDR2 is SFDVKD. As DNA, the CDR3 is TGTGCCACCAGTGATTTGTACGGACCGCAGTATTTT. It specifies CATSDLYGPQYF.

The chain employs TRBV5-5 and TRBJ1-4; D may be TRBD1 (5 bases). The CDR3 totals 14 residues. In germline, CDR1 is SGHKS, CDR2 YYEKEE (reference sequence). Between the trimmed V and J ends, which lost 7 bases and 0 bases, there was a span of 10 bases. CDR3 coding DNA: TGTGCCAGCGCGGGGGAAACAACTAATGAAAAACTGTTTTTT. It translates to CASAGETTNEKLFF. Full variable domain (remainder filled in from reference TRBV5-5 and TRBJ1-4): DAGVTQSPTHLIKTRGQQVTLRCSPISGHKSVSWYQQVLGQGPQFIFQYYEKEERGRGNFPDRFSARQFPNYSSELNVNALLLGDSALYLCASAGETTNEKLFFGSGTQLSVL.

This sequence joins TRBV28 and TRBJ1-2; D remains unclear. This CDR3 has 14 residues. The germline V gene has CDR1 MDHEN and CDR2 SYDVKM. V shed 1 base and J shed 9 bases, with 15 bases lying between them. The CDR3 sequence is CASSLFGQPGSYTF. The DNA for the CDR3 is TGTGCCAGCAGTTTATTCGGCCAGCCCGGGAGCTACACCTTC.

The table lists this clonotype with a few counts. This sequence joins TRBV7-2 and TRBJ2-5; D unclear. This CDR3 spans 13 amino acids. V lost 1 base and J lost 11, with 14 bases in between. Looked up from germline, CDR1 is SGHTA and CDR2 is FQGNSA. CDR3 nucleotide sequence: TGTGCCAGCAGCTTAGGCGCTCGGTCTTATCAGTACTTC. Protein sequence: CASSLGARSYQYF. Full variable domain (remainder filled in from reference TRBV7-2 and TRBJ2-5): GAGVSQSPSNKVTEKGKDVELRCDPISGHTALYWYRQSLGQGLEFLIYFQGNSAPDKSGLPSDRFSAERTGGSVSTLTIQRTQQEDSAVYLCASSLGARSYQYFGPGTRLLVL.

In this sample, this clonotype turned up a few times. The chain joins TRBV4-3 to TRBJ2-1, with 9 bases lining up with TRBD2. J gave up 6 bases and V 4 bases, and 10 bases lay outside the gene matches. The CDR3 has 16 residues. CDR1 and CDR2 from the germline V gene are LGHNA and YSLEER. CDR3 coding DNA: TGCGCCAGCAGCCGAAAGACTAGCGGATTGGGCAATGAGCAGTTCTTC. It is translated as CASSRKTSGLGNEQFF.

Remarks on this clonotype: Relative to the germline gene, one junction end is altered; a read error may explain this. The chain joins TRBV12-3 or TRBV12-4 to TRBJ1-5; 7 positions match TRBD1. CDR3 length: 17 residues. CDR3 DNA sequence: TGTGTCAGCAGCCAGTGGACAGGCGGAAATAGCAATCAGCCCCAGCATTTT. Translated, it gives CVSSQWTGGNSNQPQHF.

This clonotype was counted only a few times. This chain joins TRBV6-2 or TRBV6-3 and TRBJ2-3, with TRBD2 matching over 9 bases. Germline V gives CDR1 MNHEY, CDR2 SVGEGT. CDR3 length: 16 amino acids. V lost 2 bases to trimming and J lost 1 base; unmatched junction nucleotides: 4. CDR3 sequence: CASSYPRLAGTDTQYF. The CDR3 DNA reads TGTGCCAGCAGTTACCCCAGACTAGCGGGCACAGATACGCAGTATTTT.

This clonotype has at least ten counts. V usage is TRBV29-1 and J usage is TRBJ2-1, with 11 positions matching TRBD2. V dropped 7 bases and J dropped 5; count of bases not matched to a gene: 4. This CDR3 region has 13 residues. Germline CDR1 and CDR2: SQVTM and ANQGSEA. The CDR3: CSAGTSGNNEQFF. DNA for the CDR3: TGCAGCGCAGGGACTAGCGGCAACAATGAGCAGTTCTTC.

DNA of the CDR3: TGTGCCAGCAGTAACGGACTAGCGGGGAAATACGAGCAGTACTTC. Its protein is CASSNGLAGKYEQYF. The chain employs TRBV6-5 and TRBJ2-7; 12 bases are a match to TRBD2. Trimming at V came to 5 bases and at J to 4 bases, leaving 6 bases not matched to a gene. The germline CDR1 and CDR2 sequences are MNHEY and SVGAGI. CDR3 length: 15 amino acids.

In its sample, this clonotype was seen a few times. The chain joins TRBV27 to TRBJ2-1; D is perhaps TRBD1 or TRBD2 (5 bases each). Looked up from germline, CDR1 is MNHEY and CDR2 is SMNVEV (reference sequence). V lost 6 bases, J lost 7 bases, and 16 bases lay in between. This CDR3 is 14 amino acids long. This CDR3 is CASRRGEGKNEQFF. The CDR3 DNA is TGTGCCAGCAGAAGGGGAGAGGGTAAAAATGAGCAGTTCTTC.

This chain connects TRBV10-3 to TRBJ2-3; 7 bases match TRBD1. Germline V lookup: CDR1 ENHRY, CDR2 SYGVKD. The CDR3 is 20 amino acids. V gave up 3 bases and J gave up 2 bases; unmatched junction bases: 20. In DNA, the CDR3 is TGTGCCATCAGTGACCCACGGCAGGGGCGACAGGGACGGGCCACAGATACGCAGTATTTT. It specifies CAISDPRQGRQGRATDTQYF.

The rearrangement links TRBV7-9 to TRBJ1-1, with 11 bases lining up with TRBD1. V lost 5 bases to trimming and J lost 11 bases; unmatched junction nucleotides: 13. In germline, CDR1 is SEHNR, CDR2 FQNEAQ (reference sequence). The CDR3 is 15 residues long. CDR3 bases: TGTGCCAGCAGCCCCGGGACAGGGGGGACCTGGGGGGCTTTCTTT. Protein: CASSPGTGGTWGAFF.

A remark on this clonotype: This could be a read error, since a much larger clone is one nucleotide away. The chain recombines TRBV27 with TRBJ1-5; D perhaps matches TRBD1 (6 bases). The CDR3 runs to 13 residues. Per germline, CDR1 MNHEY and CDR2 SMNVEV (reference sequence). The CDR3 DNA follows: TGTGCCAGCAGTTCAGGGGAATGGGAGCCCCCGCATTTT. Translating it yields CASSSGEWEPPHF.

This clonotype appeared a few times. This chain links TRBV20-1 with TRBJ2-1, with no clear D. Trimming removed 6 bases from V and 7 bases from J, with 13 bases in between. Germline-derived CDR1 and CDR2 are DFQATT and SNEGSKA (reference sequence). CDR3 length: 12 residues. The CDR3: CSARTEQNEQFF. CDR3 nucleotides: TGCAGTGCCCGGACGGAACAAAATGAGCAGTTCTTC.

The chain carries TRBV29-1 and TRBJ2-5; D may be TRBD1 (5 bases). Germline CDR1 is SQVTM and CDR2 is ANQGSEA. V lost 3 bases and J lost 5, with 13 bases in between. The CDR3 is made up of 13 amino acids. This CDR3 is CSVDSTAIETQYF. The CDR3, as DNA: TGCAGCGTTGATTCGACAGCTATCGAGACCCAGTACTTC.

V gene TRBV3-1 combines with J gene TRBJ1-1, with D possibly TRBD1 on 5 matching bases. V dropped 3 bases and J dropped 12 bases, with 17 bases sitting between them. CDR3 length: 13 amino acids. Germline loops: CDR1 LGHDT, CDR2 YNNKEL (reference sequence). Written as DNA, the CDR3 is TGTGCCAGCAGCCATCACAGACAGTTCGCCCCTTTCTTT. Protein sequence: CASSHHRQFAPFF.

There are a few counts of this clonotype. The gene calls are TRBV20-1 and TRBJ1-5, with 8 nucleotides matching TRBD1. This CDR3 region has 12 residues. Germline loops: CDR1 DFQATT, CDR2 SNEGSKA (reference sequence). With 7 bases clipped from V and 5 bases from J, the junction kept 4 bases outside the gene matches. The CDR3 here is CSVQGEHQPQHF. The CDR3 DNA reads TGCAGTGTACAGGGGGAGCATCAGCCCCAGCATTTT.

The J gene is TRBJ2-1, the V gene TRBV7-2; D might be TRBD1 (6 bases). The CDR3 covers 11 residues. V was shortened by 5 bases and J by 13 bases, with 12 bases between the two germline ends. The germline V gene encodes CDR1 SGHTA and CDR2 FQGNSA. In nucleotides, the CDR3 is TGTGCCAGCAGCAACCGACAGGCCCAGTTCTTC. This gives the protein CASSNRQAQFF. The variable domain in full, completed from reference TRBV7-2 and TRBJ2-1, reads GAGVSQSPSNKVTEKGKDVELRCDPISGHTALYWYRQSLGQGLEFLIYFQGNSAPDKSGLPSDRFSAERTGGSVSTLTIQRTQQEDSAVYLCASSNRQAQFFGPGTRLTVL.